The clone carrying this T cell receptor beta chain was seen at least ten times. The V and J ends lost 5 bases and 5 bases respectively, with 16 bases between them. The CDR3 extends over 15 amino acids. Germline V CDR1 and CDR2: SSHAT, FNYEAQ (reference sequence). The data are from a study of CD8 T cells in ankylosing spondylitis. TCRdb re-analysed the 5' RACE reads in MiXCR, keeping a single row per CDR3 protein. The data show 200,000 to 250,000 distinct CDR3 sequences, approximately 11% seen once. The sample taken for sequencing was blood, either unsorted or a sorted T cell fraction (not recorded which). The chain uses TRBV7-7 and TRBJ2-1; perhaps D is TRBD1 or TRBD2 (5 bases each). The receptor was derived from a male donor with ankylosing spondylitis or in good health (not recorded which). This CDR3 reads CASSPPGGGNNEQFF. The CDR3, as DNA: TGTGCCAGCAGCCCCCCAGGTGGGGGAAACAATGAGCAGTTCTTC.